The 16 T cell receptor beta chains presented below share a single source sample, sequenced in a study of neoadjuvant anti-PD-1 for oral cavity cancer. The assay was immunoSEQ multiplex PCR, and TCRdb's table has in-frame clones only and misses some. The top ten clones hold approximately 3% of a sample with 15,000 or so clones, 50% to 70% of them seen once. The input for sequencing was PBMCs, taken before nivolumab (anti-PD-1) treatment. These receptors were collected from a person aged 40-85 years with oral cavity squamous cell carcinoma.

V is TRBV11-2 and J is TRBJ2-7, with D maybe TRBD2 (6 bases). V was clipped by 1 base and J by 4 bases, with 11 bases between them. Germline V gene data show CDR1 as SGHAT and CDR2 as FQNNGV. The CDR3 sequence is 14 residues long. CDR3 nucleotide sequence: TGTGCCAGCAGCTTAGCCTTCGGGGGATACGAGCAGTACTTC. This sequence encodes CASSLAFGGYEQYF. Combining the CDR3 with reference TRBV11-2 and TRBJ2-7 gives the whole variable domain EAGVAQSPRYKIIEKRQSVAFWCNPISGHATLYWYQQILGQGPKLLIQFQNNGVVDDSQLPKDRFSAERLKGVDSTLKIQPAKLEDSAVYLCASSLAFGGYEQYFGPGTRLTVT.

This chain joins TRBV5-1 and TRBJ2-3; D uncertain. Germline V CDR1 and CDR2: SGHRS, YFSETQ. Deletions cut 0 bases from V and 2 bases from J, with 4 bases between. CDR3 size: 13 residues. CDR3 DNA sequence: TGCGCCAGCAGCTTGGGTGCCACAGATACGCAGTATTTT. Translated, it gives CASSLGATDTQYF.

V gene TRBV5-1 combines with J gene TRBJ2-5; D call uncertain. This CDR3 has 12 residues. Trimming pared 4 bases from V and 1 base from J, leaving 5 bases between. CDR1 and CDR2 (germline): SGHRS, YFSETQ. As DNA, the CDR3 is TGCGCCAGCAGCCGGCTCCAAGAGACCCAGTACTTC. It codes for CASSRLQETQYF. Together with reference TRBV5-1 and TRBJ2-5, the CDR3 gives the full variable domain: KAGVTQTPRYLIKTRGQQVTLSCSPISGHRSVSWYQQTPGQGLQFLFEYFSETQRNKGNFPGRFSGRQFSNSRSEMNVSTLELGDSALYLCASSRLQETQYFGPGTRLLVL.

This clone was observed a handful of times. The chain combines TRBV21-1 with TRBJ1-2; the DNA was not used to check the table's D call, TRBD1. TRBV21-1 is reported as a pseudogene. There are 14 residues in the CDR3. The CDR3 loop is CASSKLQGYYGYTF. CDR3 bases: TGTGCCAGCAGCAAATTGCAGGGATACTATGGCTACACCTTC.

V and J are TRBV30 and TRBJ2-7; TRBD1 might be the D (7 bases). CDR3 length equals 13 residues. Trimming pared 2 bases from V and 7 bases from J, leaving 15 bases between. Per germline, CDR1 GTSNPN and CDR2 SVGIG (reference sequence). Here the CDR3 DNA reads TGTGCCTGGAGTCGAGAGGGGGCGGGGGAGCAGTACTTC. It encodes CAWSREGAGEQYF.

The CDR3 DNA reads TGTGCCATCAGTGAAGGCTATGCAACTAATGAAAAACTGTTTTTT. Amino acid sequence: CAISEGYATNEKLFF. The chain combines TRBV10-3 with TRBJ1-4; D gene ambiguous. The CDR3 totals 15 residues. V lost 3 bases to trimming and J lost 0 bases, with 8 bases between them. Germline-derived CDR1 and CDR2 are ENHRY and SYGVKD.

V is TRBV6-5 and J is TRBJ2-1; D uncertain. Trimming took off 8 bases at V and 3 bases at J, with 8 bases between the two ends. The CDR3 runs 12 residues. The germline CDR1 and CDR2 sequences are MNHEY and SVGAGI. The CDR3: CASGPDYNEQFF. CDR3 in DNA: TGTGCCAGCGGCCCGGACTACAATGAGCAGTTCTTC.

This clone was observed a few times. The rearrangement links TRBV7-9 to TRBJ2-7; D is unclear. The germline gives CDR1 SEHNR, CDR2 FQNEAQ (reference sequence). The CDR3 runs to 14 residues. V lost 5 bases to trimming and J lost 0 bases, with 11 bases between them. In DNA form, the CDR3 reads TGTGCCAGCAGCCCAGCCGGGCTCTCCTACGAGCAGTACTTC. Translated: CASSPAGLSYEQYF. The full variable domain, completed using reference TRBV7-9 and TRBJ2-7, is DTGVSQNPRHKITKRGQNVTFRCDPISEHNRLYWYRQTLGQGPEFLTYFQNEAQLEKSRLLSDRFSAERPKGSFSTLEIQRTEQGDSAMYLCASSPAGLSYEQYFGPGTRLTVT.

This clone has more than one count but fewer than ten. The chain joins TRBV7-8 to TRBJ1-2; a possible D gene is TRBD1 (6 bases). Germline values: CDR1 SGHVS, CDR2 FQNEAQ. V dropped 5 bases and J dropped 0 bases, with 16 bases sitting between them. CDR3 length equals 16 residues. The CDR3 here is CASSLVSGTTNYGYTF. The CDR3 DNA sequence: TGTGCCAGCAGCCTGGTTTCCGGGACAACTAACTATGGCTACACCTTC.

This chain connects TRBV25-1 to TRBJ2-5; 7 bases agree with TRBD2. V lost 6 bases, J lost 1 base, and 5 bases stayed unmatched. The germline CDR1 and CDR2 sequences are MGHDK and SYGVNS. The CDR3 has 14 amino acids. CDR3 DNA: TGTGCCAGCAGCGTCGGGGGGACCCAAGAGACCCAGTACTTC. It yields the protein CASSVGGTQETQYF. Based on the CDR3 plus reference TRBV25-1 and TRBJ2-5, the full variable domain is EADIYQTPRYLVIGTGKKITLECSQTMGHDKMYWYQQDPGMELHLIHYSYGVNSTEKGDLSSESTVSRIRTEHFPLTLESARPSHTSQYLCASSVGGTQETQYFGPGTRLLVL.

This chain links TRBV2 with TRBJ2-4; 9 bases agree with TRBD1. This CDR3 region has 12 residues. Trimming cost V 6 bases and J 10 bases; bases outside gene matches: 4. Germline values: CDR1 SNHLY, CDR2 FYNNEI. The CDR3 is CASRGQGKIQYF. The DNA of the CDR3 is TGTGCCAGCAGGGGACAGGGAAAAATTCAGTACTTC.

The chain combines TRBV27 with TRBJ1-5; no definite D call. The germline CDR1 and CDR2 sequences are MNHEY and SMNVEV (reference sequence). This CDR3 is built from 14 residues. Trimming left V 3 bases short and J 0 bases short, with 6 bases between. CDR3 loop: CASSFRSSNQPQHF. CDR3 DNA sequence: TGTGCCAGCAGTTTCAGGAGTAGCAATCAGCCCCAGCATTTT.

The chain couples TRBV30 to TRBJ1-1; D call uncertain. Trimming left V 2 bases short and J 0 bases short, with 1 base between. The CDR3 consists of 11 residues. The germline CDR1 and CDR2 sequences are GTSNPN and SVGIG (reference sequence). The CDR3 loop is CAWSMNTEAFF. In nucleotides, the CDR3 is TGTGCCTGGAGTATGAACACTGAAGCTTTCTTT.

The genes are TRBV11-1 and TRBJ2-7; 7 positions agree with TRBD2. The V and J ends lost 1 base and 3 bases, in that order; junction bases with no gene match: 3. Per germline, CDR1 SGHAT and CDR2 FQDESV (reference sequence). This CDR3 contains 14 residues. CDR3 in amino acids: CASSLEGGSYEQYF. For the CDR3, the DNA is TGTGCCAGCAGCTTAGAGGGCGGGAGCTACGAGCAGTACTTC.

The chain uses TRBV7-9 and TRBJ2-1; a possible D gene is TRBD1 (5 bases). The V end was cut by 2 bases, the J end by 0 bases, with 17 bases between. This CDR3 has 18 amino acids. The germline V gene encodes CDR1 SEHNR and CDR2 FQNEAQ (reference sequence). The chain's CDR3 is CASSLTWRQPSSYNEQFF. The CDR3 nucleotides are TGTGCCAGCAGCTTAACCTGGAGACAGCCGAGCTCCTACAATGAGCAGTTCTTC.

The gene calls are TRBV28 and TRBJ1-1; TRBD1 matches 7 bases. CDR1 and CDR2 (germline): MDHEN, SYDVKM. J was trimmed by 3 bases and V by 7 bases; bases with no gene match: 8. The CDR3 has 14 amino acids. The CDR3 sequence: CASIPGGSDTEAFF. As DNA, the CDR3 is TGTGCCAGCATTCCAGGGGGGTCGGACACTGAAGCTTTCTTT. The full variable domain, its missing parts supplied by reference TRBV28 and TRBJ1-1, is DVKVTQSSRYLVKRTGEKVFLECVQDMDHENMFWYRQDPGLGLRLIYFSYDVKMKEKGDIPEGYSVSREKKERFSLILESASTNQTSMYLCASIPGGSDTEAFFGQGTRLTVV.